The 18 T cell receptor beta chains listed next were all sequenced from one sample in a study of PD-1 blockade in classical Hodgkin lymphoma. Each patient relapsed following autologous stem cell transplantation, and prior brentuximab vedotin exposure differed. Sequencing used immunoSEQ multiplex PCR; TCRdb keeps in-frame clones, though not all of them. The sample carries under 15,000 clones, around three quarters recorded once. The material sequenced was peripheral blood mononuclear cells (PBMCs), taken at baseline. The source of these receptors is a human donor with classical Hodgkin lymphoma.

This chain links TRBV28 with TRBJ2-3; 9 bases match TRBD2. Germline lookup yields CDR1 MDHEN and CDR2 SYDVKM. Trimming at V came to 2 bases and at J to 0 bases, leaving 0 bases not matched to a gene. The CDR3 is 15 residues long. This chain's CDR3 is CASSLAGGSTDTQYF. The CDR3 coding sequence is TGTGCCAGCAGTTTAGCGGGGGGGAGCACAGATACGCAGTATTTT.

This clone showed up just once. The CDR3 loop reads CASSKGQTFTLHF. CDR3 sequence (DNA): TGTGCCAGCAGCAAAGGACAGACCTTCACCCTCCACTTT. The V call is TRBV21-1, the J call TRBJ1-6; whether TRBD1, the table's D call, matches the DNA was not checked. TRBV21-1 is deemed a pseudogene. This CDR3 comprises 13 residues.

The V call is TRBV9, the J call TRBJ2-2; D gene ambiguous. Germline V gene sequence: CDR1 SGDLS, CDR2 YYNGEE. V lost 0 bases, J lost 5 bases, and 11 bases lay in between. The CDR3 extends over 15 amino acids. The CDR3 DNA sequence: TGTGCCAGCAGCGTAGGAGGAGCAAGGACCGGGGAGCTGTTTTTT. Translating gives CASSVGGARTGELFF.

The chain couples TRBV11-2 to TRBJ2-1, with D tentatively TRBD2 (5 bases). The germline V and J ends were trimmed by 4 bases and 0 bases, with 10 bases remaining between them. The germline V gene has CDR1 SGHAT and CDR2 FQNNGV. The CDR3 consists of 15 residues. The CDR3 DNA reads as TGTGCCAGCAGCTCCGGGGTCCTCTCCTACAATGAGCAGTTCTTC. Amino acids: CASSSGVLSYNEQFF.

The chain recombines TRBV7-3 with TRBJ2-2; D is unclear. CDR1 is SGHTA and CDR2 is FQGTGA in the germline V gene. The ends were cut back, 2 bases at V and 2 bases at J, with 6 bases in the middle. The CDR3 has 14 amino acids. Here the CDR3 reads CASSLSGNTGELFF. The DNA for the CDR3 is TGTGCCAGCAGCTTATCCGGAAACACCGGGGAGCTGTTTTTT. The complete variable domain, with remaining parts taken from reference TRBV7-3 and TRBJ2-2, reads GAGVSQTPSNKVTEKGKYVELRCDPISGHTALYWYRQSLGQGPEFLIYFQGTGAADDSGLPNDRFFAVRPEGSVSTLKIQRTERGDSAVYLCASSLSGNTGELFFGEGSRLTVL.

The genes are TRBV11-2 and TRBJ2-1; 8 nucleotides match TRBD1. The ends lost 5 bases at V and 2 bases at J; junction bases unmatched: 5. Germline lookup yields CDR1 SGHAT and CDR2 FQNNGV. This CDR3 is 15 amino acids long. Here the CDR3 DNA reads TGTGCCAGCAGCGTGGGACAGGTGACCTACAATGAGCAGTTCTTC. Translating gives CASSVGQVTYNEQFF.

This sequence joins TRBV19 and TRBJ2-2; 10 bases align to TRBD2. Germline CDR1 reads LNHDA; CDR2 reads SQIVND (reference sequence). Trimming at V came to 10 bases and at J to 1 base, leaving 3 bases not matched to a gene. CDR3 size: 14 residues. The CDR3 DNA is TGTGCCACCGCTAGCGGGGGGAACACCGGGGAGCTGTTTTTT. Translation: CATASGGNTGELFF.

For the CDR3, the DNA is TGTGCCAGCAGCGTAGCTACAGGACAGAATTCACCCCTCCACTTT. Translating gives CASSVATGQNSPLHF. This chain connects TRBV9 to TRBJ1-6; D is possibly TRBD1 (6 bases). CDR3 length: 15 amino acids. V was pared by 0 bases and J by 7 bases, with 11 bases between. Germline values: CDR1 SGDLS, CDR2 YYNGEE.

This chain joins TRBV5-1 and TRBJ2-1; D is uncertain. This CDR3 comprises 15 residues. The V gene's germline CDR1 is SGHRS and CDR2 YFSETQ. Trimming took 5 bases from V and 0 from J, leaving 12 bases between them. The CDR3 protein is CASRIEGPSYNEQFF. The CDR3, as DNA: TGCGCCAGCAGAATAGAAGGCCCCTCCTACAATGAGCAGTTCTTC.

This sequence joins TRBV25-1 and TRBJ1-2; the D gene is possibly TRBD1 (5 bases). V was cut by 0 bases and J by 7 bases, with 18 bases left in between. Germline CDR1 and CDR2: MGHDK and SYGVNS. CDR3 length: 16 residues. The CDR3 region has the DNA TGTGCCAGCAGTGAATACAGCTTGGCGGGACTTGGTGGCTACACCTTC. It codes for CASSEYSLAGLGGYTF.

The J gene is TRBJ1-1, the V gene TRBV7-2; the D is unclear. The CDR3 covers 15 residues. The germline V gene encodes CDR1 SGHTA and CDR2 FQGNSA. Trimming took 2 bases from V and 0 from J, leaving 10 bases between them. In DNA form, the CDR3 reads TGTGCCAGCAGCTTATACGCCGTATTGAACACTGAAGCTTTCTTT. Translating gives CASSLYAVLNTEAFF.

The chain uses TRBV7-2 and TRBJ1-6; the D gene is possibly TRBD1 (5 bases). The V and J ends lost 6 bases and 9 bases respectively, with 18 bases between them. Germline lookup yields CDR1 SGHTA and CDR2 FQGNSA. This CDR3 comprises 15 residues. CDR3 bases: TGTGCCAGCAGTACAGGACTGACTCTGGGTTCACCCCTCCACTTT. Translated: CASSTGLTLGSPLHF.

The V and J genes are TRBV18 and TRBJ2-7; 7 nucleotides align to TRBD2. V dropped 2 bases and J dropped 0; count of bases not matched to a gene: 4. The CDR3 runs 15 residues. The germline V gene encodes CDR1 KGHSH and CDR2 LQKENI. CDR3 nucleotides: TGTGCCAGCTCACCATGGGGGGGTAGCTCCTACGAGCAGTACTTC. Its translation: CASSPWGGSSYEQYF.

V and J are TRBV11-2 and TRBJ1-2, with D tentatively TRBD1 (6 bases). This CDR3 is built from 14 residues. Per the germline V gene, CDR1 is SGHAT and CDR2 is FQNNGV. With 4 bases removed from V and 1 base from J, the gap between germline ends came to 10 bases. In nucleotides, the CDR3 is TGTGCCAGCAGCTCGCAGGGGATTAACTATGGCTACACCTTC. Translation gives CASSSQGINYGYTF.

This chain uses TRBV6-5 with TRBJ2-7, with unresolved D. Deletions cut 6 bases from V and 4 bases from J, with 13 bases between. Germline CDR1 is MNHEY and CDR2 is SVGAGI. The CDR3 length is 13 residues. The CDR3 sequence is CASSSPGRYEQYF. CDR3 in DNA: TGTGCCAGCAGCTCTCCCGGCAGGTACGAGCAGTACTTC.

This clone showed up just a few times. The V gene is TRBV18, the J gene TRBJ1-1, with D unresolved. Germline-derived CDR1 and CDR2 are KGHSH and LQKENI. The V end was cut by 3 bases, the J end by 1 base, with 6 bases between. The CDR3 is 13 amino acids. In DNA form, the CDR3 reads TGTGCCAGCTCACCGCGGAAGAACACTGAAGCTTTCTTT. This gives the protein CASSPRKNTEAFF. The full variable domain, with the rest looked up from reference TRBV18 and TRBJ1-1, is NAGVMQNPRHLVRRRGQEARLRCSPMKGHSHVYWYRQLPEEGLKFMVYLQKENIIDESGMPKERFSAEFPKEGPSILRIQQVVRGDSAAYFCASSPRKNTEAFFGQGTRLTVV.

This clone was detected once. This sequence joins TRBV13 and TRBJ2-3, with D perhaps matching TRBD1 or TRBD2 (6 bases each). Trimming left V 2 bases short and J 4 bases short, with 13 bases between. The CDR3 sequence is 15 residues long. The germline CDR1 and CDR2 sequences are PRHDT and FYEKMQ (reference sequence). The CDR3 spells CASSLWFGGPDTQYF. Written as DNA, the CDR3 is TGTGCCAGCAGCTTATGGTTCGGGGGCCCAGATACGCAGTATTTT.

The V call is TRBV5-1, the J call TRBJ2-7, with a weak D call TRBD2 (6 bases). With 2 bases removed from V and 1 base from J, the gap between germline ends came to 13 bases. The germline CDR1 and CDR2 sequences are SGHRS and YFSETQ. This CDR3 spans 15 amino acids. This CDR3 is CASSFFLGGSYEQYF. CDR3 sequence (DNA): TGCGCCAGCAGCTTCTTTTTGGGGGGATCCTACGAGCAGTACTTC.